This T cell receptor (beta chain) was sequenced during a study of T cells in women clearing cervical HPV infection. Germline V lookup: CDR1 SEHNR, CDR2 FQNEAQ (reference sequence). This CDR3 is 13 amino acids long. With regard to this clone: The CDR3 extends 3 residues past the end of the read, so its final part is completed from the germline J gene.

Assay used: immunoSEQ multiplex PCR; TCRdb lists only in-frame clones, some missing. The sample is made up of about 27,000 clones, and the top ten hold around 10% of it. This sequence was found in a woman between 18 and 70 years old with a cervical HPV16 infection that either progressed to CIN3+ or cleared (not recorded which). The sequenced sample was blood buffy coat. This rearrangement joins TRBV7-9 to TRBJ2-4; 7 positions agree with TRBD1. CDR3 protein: CASSSIDRVGQYF. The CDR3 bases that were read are TGTGCCAGCAGCTCGATCGACAGGGTTGGT.